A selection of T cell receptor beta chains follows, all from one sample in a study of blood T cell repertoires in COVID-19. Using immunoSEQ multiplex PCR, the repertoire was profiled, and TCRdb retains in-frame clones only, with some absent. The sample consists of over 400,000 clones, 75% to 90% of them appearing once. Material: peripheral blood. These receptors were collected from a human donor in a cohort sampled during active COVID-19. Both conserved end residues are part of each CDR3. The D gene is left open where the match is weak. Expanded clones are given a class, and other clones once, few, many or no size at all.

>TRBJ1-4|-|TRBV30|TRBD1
CAWCKNRGSAHVTTNEKLFF
TGTGCCTGGTGTAAAAACAGGGGGAGCGCCCACGTTACAACTAATGAAAAACTGTTTTTT
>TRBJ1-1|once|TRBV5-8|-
CASSPHLQGSSTEAFF
TGTGCCAGCAGCCCTCACCTTCAGGGGTCAAGCACTGAAGCTTTCTTT
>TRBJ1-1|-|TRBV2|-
CASTEERSTEAFF
TGTGCCAGCACTGAAGAGCGGTCCACTGAAGCTTTCTTT
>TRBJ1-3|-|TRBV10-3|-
CAISESKSGGNTIYF
TGTGCCATCAGTGAGTCGAAATCCGGTGGAAACACCATATATTTT
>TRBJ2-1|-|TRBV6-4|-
CASSIGSSYNEQFF
TGTGCCAGCAGTATAGGGAGCTCCTACAATGAGCAGTTCTTC
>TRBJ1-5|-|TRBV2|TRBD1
CASSPGTGGNQPQHF
TGTGCCAGCAGTCCCGGGACAGGGGGCAATCAGCCCCAGCATTTT
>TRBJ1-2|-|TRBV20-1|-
CSAVSNYGYTF
TGCAGTGCTGTTAGTAACTATGGCTACACCTTC
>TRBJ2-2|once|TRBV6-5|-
CASSYSPTSVGELFF
TGTGCCAGCAGTTATTCTCCCACCAGTGTCGGGGAGCTGTTTTTT
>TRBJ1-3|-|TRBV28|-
CASSPHGWGENSGNTIYF
TGTGCCAGCAGTCCCCATGGCTGGGGGGAGAACTCTGGAAACACCATATATTTT
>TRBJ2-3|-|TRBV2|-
CASSEATARNTQYF
TGTGCCAGCAGCGAGGCCACTGCACGGAATACGCAGTATTTT
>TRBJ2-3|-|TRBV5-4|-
CATGGAALGDTQYF
TGTGCCACCGGCGGAGCCGCCTTGGGTGATACGCAGTATTTT
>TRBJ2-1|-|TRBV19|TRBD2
CASKQPGQGGLAGVSEQFF
TGTGCCAGTAAACAACCGGGACAGGGGGGACTAGCGGGAGTGTCTGAGCAGTTCTTC
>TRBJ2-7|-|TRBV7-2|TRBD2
CASSLAVLAASSYEQYF
TGTGCCAGCAGCTTAGCGGTTCTAGCGGCCAGCTCCTACGAGCAGTACTTC
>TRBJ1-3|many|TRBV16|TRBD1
CASSQSRQGDTIYF
TGTGCCAGCAGCCAATCGAGACAGGGCGACACCATATATTTT
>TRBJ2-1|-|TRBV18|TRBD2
CASSPRTSGTNEQFF
TGTGCCAGCTCACCGCGGACTAGCGGGACTAATGAGCAGTTCTTC
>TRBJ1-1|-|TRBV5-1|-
CASSLGEGGTEAFF
TGCGCCAGCAGCTTGGGAGAGGGAGGGACTGAAGCTTTCTTT
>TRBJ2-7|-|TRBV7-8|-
CASREQGSSYEQYF
TGTGCCAGCAGGGAACAGGGCAGCTCCTACGAGCAGTACTTC
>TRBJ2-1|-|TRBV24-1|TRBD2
CATSDFTSGSRDEQFF
TGTGCCACCAGTGATTTTACTAGCGGGAGTAGGGATGAGCAGTTCTTC
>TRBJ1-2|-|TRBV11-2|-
CASSLIGSEGNYGYTF
TGTGCCAGCAGCTTAATCGGGTCCGAAGGTAACTATGGCTACACCTTC
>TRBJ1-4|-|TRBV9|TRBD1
CASSPGTAEKLFF
TGTGCCAGCAGCCCCGGGACAGCTGAAAAACTGTTTTTT
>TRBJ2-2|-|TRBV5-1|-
CASRPRESDTGELFF
TGCGCCAGCAGGCCTCGGGAGAGCGACACCGGGGAGCTGTTTTTT
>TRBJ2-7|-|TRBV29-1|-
CSVRGTPVRDEQYF
TGCAGCGTTAGGGGGACCCCGGTGCGGGACGAGCAGTACTTC
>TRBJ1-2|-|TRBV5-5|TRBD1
CASSWTGDIYGYTF
TGTGCCAGCAGCTGGACAGGGGATATCTATGGCTACACCTTC
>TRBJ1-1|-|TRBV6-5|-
CASRVQGLNTEAFF
TGTGCCAGCAGGGTACAGGGATTGAACACTGAAGCTTTCTTT
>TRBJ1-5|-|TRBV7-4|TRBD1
CASSLRGPGCQPQHF
TGTGCCAGCAGCTTAAGGGGGCCGGGGTGTCAGCCCCAGCATTTT
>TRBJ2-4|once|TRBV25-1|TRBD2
CASSPFFSGSGNIQYF
TGTGCCAGCAGTCCCTTCTTTAGCGGGAGCGGAAACATTCAGTACTTC
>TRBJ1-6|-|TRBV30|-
CAWRRSSNSPLHF
TGTGCCTGGAGGAGGTCTTCTAATTCACCCCTCCACTTT
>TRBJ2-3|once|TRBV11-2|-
CASSLASTDTQYF
TGTGCCAGCAGCTTAGCTAGCACAGATACGCAGTATTTT
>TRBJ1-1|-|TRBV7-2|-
CASSLNRPEAFF
TGTGCCAGCAGCTTGAACAGACCTGAAGCTTTCTTT
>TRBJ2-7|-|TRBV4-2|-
CASSSYRDSSYEQYF
TGTGCCAGCAGCTCATACCGGGACTCTTCCTACGAGCAGTACTTC
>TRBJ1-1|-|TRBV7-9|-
CASRAGGWTEAFF
TGTGCCAGCAGGGCGGGGGGCTGGACTGAAGCTTTCTTT
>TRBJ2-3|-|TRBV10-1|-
CASISPPSQLDTQYF
TGCGCCAGCATTAGCCCGCCATCCCAGTTGGATACGCAGTATTTT
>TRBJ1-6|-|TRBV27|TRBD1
CASSPRGHDSPLHF
TGTGCCAGCAGTCCGAGGGGGCATGATTCACCCCTCCACTTT
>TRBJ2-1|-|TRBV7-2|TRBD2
CASSDYSGITYNEQFF
TGTGCCAGCAGCGATTATAGCGGGATAACTTACAATGAGCAGTTCTTC
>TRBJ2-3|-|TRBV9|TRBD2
CASSVREGLLDTQYF
TGTGCCAGCAGCGTGCGGGAGGGCCTGTTGGATACGCAGTATTTT
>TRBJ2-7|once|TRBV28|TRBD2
CASIQGTGGKSYEQYF
TGTGCCAGCATTCAAGGAACGGGGGGGAAATCTTACGAGCAGTACTTC
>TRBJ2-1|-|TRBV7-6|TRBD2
CASSPVDSQLADLGSSYNEQFF
TGTGCCAGCAGCCCAGTCGATAGTCAACTAGCGGATCTGGGAAGCTCCTACAATGAGCAGTTCTTC
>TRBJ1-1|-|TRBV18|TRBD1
CASSPRTGVNTEAFF
TGTGCCAGCTCACCGCGGACAGGGGTGAACACTGAAGCTTTCTTT
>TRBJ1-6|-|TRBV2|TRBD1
CASSLGQGNGNSPLHF
TGTGCCAGCAGCTTGGGACAGGGAAACGGGAATTCACCCCTCCACTTT
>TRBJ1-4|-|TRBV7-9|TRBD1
CASSERRGTGMFF
TGTGCCAGCAGCGAACGACGGGGGACAGGGATGTTTTTT
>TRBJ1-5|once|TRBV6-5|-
CASSYQQYSNQPQHF
TGTGCCAGCAGTTACCAACAGTATAGCAATCAGCCCCAGCATTTT
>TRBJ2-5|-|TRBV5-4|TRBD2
CASSLGLAGGQGKTQYF
TGTGCCAGCAGCTTGGGGCTAGCGGGAGGGCAGGGGAAGACCCAGTACTTC
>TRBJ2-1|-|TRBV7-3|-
CASSSLSTSSYNEQFF
TGTGCCAGCAGCTCACTCTCGACAAGCTCCTACAATGAGCAGTTCTTC
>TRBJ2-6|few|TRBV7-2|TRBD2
CASSLAGIAGGSGANVLTF
TGTGCCAGCAGCTTAGCAGGGATAGCGGGGGGCTCTGGGGCCAACGTCCTGACTTTC
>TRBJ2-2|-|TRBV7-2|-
CASSLGLPGTGELFF
TGTGCCAGCAGCCTGGGACTCCCTGGCACCGGGGAGCTGTTTTTT
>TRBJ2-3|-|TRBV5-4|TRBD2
CASSGTWTSGRTDTQYF
TGTGCCAGCAGCGGAACCTGGACTAGCGGCCGCACAGATACGCAGTATTTT
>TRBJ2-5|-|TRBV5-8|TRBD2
CASSSGLARETQYF
TGTGCCAGCAGCTCAGGACTAGCCCGGGAGACCCAGTACTTC
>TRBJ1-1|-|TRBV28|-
CASSFGRARVTEAFF
TGTGCCAGCAGTTTTGGGAGGGCTAGGGTTACTGAAGCTTTCTTT
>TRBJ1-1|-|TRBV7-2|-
CASSLGRSRGNTEAFF
TGTGCCAGCAGCTTAGGAAGGAGCAGGGGGAACACTGAAGCTTTCTTT
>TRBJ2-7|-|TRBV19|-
CASSLHPWGRTYEQYF
TGTGCCAGTAGTCTCCACCCGTGGGGGCGTACCTACGAGCAGTACTTC
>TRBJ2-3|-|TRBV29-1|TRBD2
CSVGGREGPQSDTQYF
TGCAGCGTTGGAGGGCGGGAGGGCCCCCAGTCGGATACGCAGTATTTT
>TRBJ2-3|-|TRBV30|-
CAWSVGPSSTDTQYF
TGTGCCTGGAGTGTTGGCCCATCTAGCACAGATACGCAGTATTTT
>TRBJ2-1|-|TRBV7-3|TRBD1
CASSPGQGSYNEQFF
TGTGCCAGCAGTCCGGGACAGGGCTCCTACAATGAGCAGTTCTTC
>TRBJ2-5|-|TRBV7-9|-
CASRERAQETQYF
TGTGCCAGCAGAGAGAGAGCCCAAGAGACCCAGTACTTC